This passage covers 27 T cell receptor beta chains from one sample sequenced in a study of OX40 agonist ivuxolimab in advanced cancers. The table came from immunoSEQ multiplex PCR; TCRdb's copy has only in-frame clones and leaves some out. The sample lists about 50,000 clones; roughly three quarters were seen once. Specimen: CD4+ or CD8+ T cells sorted from blood, collected in a trial of the OX40 agonist ivuxolimab. These receptors originate from an adult with an advanced solid tumor such as melanoma, head and neck, liver or kidney cancer.

This clone occurred a few times. The chain links TRBV6-1 to TRBJ1-3, with D unclear. V was trimmed by 4 bases and J by 0 bases, leaving 13 bases between them. Germline CDR1 is MNHNS and CDR2 is SASEGT. CDR3 length: 16 amino acids. CDR3 loop: CASSVSVRASGNTIYF. In nucleotides, the CDR3 is TGTGCCAGCAGTGTCTCAGTGAGGGCCTCTGGAAACACCATATATTTT.

The CDR3: CASRPGTSGSDTQYF. CDR3 in DNA: TGTGCCAGCAGGCCCGGGACTAGCGGGAGTGATACGCAGTATTTT. V is TRBV5-8 and J is TRBJ2-3, with 14 nucleotides matching TRBD2. This CDR3 spans 15 amino acids. Per germline, CDR1 SGHTS and CDR2 YDEGEE. With 5 bases clipped from V and 6 bases from J, the junction kept 5 bases outside the gene matches.

CDR3 region: CASGQFNYGYTF. The DNA of the CDR3 is TGTGCCAGCGGACAGTTCAACTATGGCTACACCTTC. The genes are TRBV10-3 and TRBJ1-2, with D possibly being TRBD1 (6 bases). CDR3 size: 12 residues. Trimming removed 10 bases from V and 2 bases from J, with 11 bases in between. CDR1 and CDR2 (germline): ENHRY, SYGVKD.

Details on this clone: The germline gene is not matched at one end of the junction; a read error may be the cause. This chain uses TRBV19 with TRBJ1-3; D is unresolved. This CDR3 region has 11 residues. Germline CDR1 and CDR2: LNHDA and SQIVND (reference sequence). Here the CDR3 reads CAGSRIAAIYF. The CDR3, as DNA: TGTGCCGGTAGTCGCATCGCTGCCATATATTTT.

This clone has only a few counts. The rearrangement links TRBV7-3 to TRBJ2-2, with D unresolved. The CDR3 loop spans 17 amino acids. V was pared by 5 bases and J by 4 bases, with 20 bases between. In germline, CDR1 is SGHTA, CDR2 FQGTGA. CDR3 in amino acids: CASSPKVGRIGTGELFF. The CDR3 region has the DNA TGTGCCAGCAGCCCCAAAGTGGGTAGGATCGGCACCGGGGAGCTGTTTTTT.

The chain has TRBV28 and TRBJ1-2; 7 positions match TRBD1. V shed 6 bases, J shed 3 bases, and the junction held 10 bases outside the gene matches. In germline, CDR1 is MDHEN, CDR2 SYDVKM. This CDR3 contains 15 residues. The CDR3 DNA is TGTGCCAGCAGCGCAGGGGGGGGCGCCGACTATGGCTACACCTTC. Protein sequence: CASSAGGGADYGYTF.

The rearrangement joins TRBV4-2 to TRBJ1-2, with a tentative D call TRBD1 (6 bases). This CDR3 is built from 13 residues. With 0 bases removed from V and 8 bases from J, the gap between germline ends came to 10 bases. In germline, CDR1 is LGHNA, CDR2 YNFKEQ. The CDR3 DNA reads TGTGCCAGCAGCCAAGATGTAGGACAGGGCTACACCTTC. Protein product: CASSQDVGQGYTF.

V gene TRBV11-1 combines with J gene TRBJ1-5; D is ambiguous. The CDR3 is 14 residues long. The V gene's germline CDR1 is SGHAT and CDR2 FQDESV (reference sequence). Trimming removed 1 base at V and 5 bases at J, with 9 bases between. CDR3 DNA sequence: TGTGCCAGCAGCTTAGATTGGGGATATCAGCCCCAGCATTTT. Translation: CASSLDWGYQPQHF.

This clone was found once. The chain recombines TRBV28 with TRBJ2-7, with 9 bases aligning to TRBD1. Germline assignment: CDR1 MDHEN and CDR2 SYDVKM. Trimming removed 6 bases from V and 3 bases from J; junction bases left unmatched: 0. The CDR3 consists of 12 residues. The CDR3 spells CASRTGGYEQYF. Written as DNA, the CDR3 is TGTGCCAGCAGGACAGGGGGCTACGAGCAGTACTTC. The whole variable domain, remainder taken from reference TRBV28 and TRBJ2-7, is DVKVTQSSRYLVKRTGEKVFLECVQDMDHENMFWYRQDPGLGLRLIYFSYDVKMKEKGDIPEGYSVSREKKERFSLILESASTNQTSMYLCASRTGGYEQYFGPGTRLTVT.

V and J are TRBV21-1 and TRBJ1-5. TRBV21-1 is a pseudogene segment. This CDR3 region has 11 residues. The CDR3: CASTPGGPREF. The DNA for the CDR3 is TGTGCCAGCACCCCGGGGGGTCCGAGGGAATTT.

This sequence joins TRBV4-1 and TRBJ1-3, with D possibly TRBD1 on 5 matching bases. This CDR3 spans 17 amino acids. With 1 base removed from V and 0 bases from J, the gap between germline ends came to 13 bases. Looked up from germline, CDR1 is MGHRA and CDR2 is YSYEKL. The CDR3 protein is CASSQVNRLSSGNTIYF. CDR3 DNA: TGCGCCAGCAGCCAAGTCAACAGGTTGAGCTCTGGAAACACCATATATTTT.

The chain joins TRBV4-1 to TRBJ1-2; D perhaps matches TRBD1 (6 bases). Trimming took off 1 base at V and 4 bases at J, with 13 bases between the two ends. Germline V gene sequence: CDR1 MGHRA, CDR2 YSYEKL. The CDR3 has 15 amino acids. The CDR3 here is CASSQGSDSFYGYTF. Written as DNA, the CDR3 is TGCGCCAGCAGCCAAGGCTCGGACAGTTTCTATGGCTACACCTTC.

This clone was recorded a few times. This chain uses TRBV6-1 with TRBJ1-2, with a tentative D call TRBD1 (5 bases). CDR1 and CDR2 from the germline V gene are MNHNS and SASEGT. The CDR3 length is 14 residues. V lost 5 bases and J 8 bases, leaving 18 bases between the germline ends. The CDR3 sequence: CASSLSGTERGYTF. CDR3 coding DNA: TGTGCCAGCAGTCTTTCCGGGACGGAGAGGGGCTACACCTTC.

The chain couples TRBV7-8 to TRBJ2-5; 7 bases are shared with TRBD2. The CDR3 is 14 amino acids. Germline V lookup: CDR1 SGHVS, CDR2 FQNEAQ. J lost 4 bases, V lost 5 bases, and 7 bases had no gene match. CDR3 amino acids: CASSPNGEGETQYF. Here the CDR3 DNA reads TGTGCCAGCAGCCCTAACGGGGAGGGAGAGACCCAGTACTTC.

This sequence joins TRBV4-1 and TRBJ2-7; perhaps TRBD1 as D (6 bases). The CDR3 is made up of 15 amino acids. Per the germline V gene, CDR1 is MGHRA and CDR2 is YSYEKL. Trimming left V 3 bases short and J 4 bases short, with 16 bases between. The CDR3: CASSHHRVSEYEQYF. Written as DNA, the CDR3 is TGCGCCAGCAGCCACCACAGGGTATCAGAGTACGAGCAGTACTTC.

This clone showed up just a few times. The rearrangement links TRBV18 to TRBJ1-4; D unclear. The CDR3 contains 13 residues. The V end was cut by 2 bases, the J end by 8 bases, with 9 bases between. CDR1 and CDR2 from the germline V gene are KGHSH and LQKENI. As DNA, the CDR3 is TGTGCCAGCTCACCAGCGGTAGGGGAAAAACTGTTTTTT. This sequence encodes CASSPAVGEKLFF.

CDR3 amino acids: CASSRDRDYEQYF. As DNA, the CDR3 is TGTGCCAGCAGCCGGGACAGGGACTACGAGCAGTACTTC. This chain joins TRBV6-6 and TRBJ2-7; 9 nucleotides align to TRBD1. This CDR3 has 13 residues. Germline CDR1 is MNHNY and CDR2 is SVGAGI (reference sequence). V gave up 6 bases and J gave up 3 bases; unmatched junction bases: 3.

The count of this clone is one. The genes are TRBV10-3 and TRBJ1-5; 7 nucleotides line up with TRBD1. After removal of 2 bases from V and 3 bases from J, the junction contained 4 bases not matched to a gene. This CDR3 comprises 15 residues. Germline-derived CDR1 and CDR2 are ENHRY and SYGVKD. CDR3 bases: TGTGCCATCAGTGAGCAGGGGGGAAACAATCAGCCCCAGCATTTT. It encodes CAISEQGGNNQPQHF.

The rearrangement uses TRBV7-8 and TRBJ1-3; D remains unclear. The CDR3 extends over 17 amino acids. Trimming left V 0 bases short and J 0 bases short, with 12 bases between. Germline CDR1 reads SGHVS; CDR2 reads FQNEAQ. CDR3 residues: CASSLALRAASGNTIYF. The DNA of the CDR3 is TGTGCCAGCAGCTTAGCCCTCCGGGCAGCCTCTGGAAACACCATATATTTT.

The chain employs TRBV5-1 and TRBJ1-5, with 7 bases lining up with TRBD1. V shed 0 bases and J 7 bases; nucleotides not matched to a gene: 4. Germline V gene sequence: CDR1 SGHRS, CDR2 YFSETQ. CDR3 length: 14 residues. CDR3 sequence: CASSLGQGEQPQHF. In nucleotides, the CDR3 is TGCGCCAGCAGCTTGGGACAGGGAGAGCAGCCCCAGCATTTT. Looking up the rest from reference TRBV5-1 and TRBJ1-5 gives the full variable domain: KAGVTQTPRYLIKTRGQQVTLSCSPISGHRSVSWYQQTPGQGLQFLFEYFSETQRNKGNFPGRFSGRQFSNSRSEMNVSTLELGDSALYLCASSLGQGEQPQHFGDGTRLSIL.

The rearrangement uses TRBV15 and TRBJ1-2; TRBD1 agrees at 9 bases. This CDR3 region has 15 residues. CDR1 is LNHNV and CDR2 is YYDKDF in the germline V gene (reference sequence). V dropped 1 base and J dropped 7; count of bases not matched to a gene: 7. The CDR3 sequence is CATSRGGTGTGGYTF. CDR3 nucleotide sequence: TGTGCCACCAGCAGAGGGGGGACAGGGACCGGTGGCTACACCTTC.

The CDR3 loop is CASSPTSVGGELFF. CDR3 coding DNA: TGTGCCAGCAGCCCAACTAGCGTTGGGGGGGAGCTGTTTTTT. The gene calls are TRBV11-2 and TRBJ2-2; 7 positions agree with TRBD2. Germline-derived CDR1 and CDR2 are SGHAT and FQNNGV. The ends lost 5 bases at V and 8 bases at J; junction bases unmatched: 8. This CDR3 spans 14 amino acids.

The rearrangement links TRBV9 to TRBJ1-1; tentative D call: TRBD1 (5 bases). Germline V gene lookup returns CDR1 SGDLS and CDR2 YYNGEE. The V end lost 0 bases, the J end lost 3 bases, and 6 bases lay between the germline ends. The CDR3 covers 13 residues. Written as DNA, the CDR3 is TGTGCCAGCAGCGTAGAGGGGTACACTGAAGCTTTCTTT. Protein sequence: CASSVEGYTEAFF.

V is TRBV28 and J is TRBJ1-1; D perhaps matches TRBD1 (5 bases). Germline CDR1 and CDR2: MDHEN and SYDVKM. V was trimmed by 3 bases and J by 5 bases, leaving 13 bases between them. The CDR3 contains 14 residues. The CDR3 here is CASSLGGMRTEAFF. The CDR3 region has the DNA TGTGCCAGCAGTTTGGGGGGAATGAGGACTGAAGCTTTCTTT.

The chain joins TRBV5-1 to TRBJ1-4; 8 positions match TRBD1. The CDR3 spans 14 residues. Germline V gene data show CDR1 as SGHRS and CDR2 as YFSETQ. The trim removed 4 bases at V and 8 bases at J, leaving 7 bases unmatched. In DNA form, the CDR3 reads TGCGCCAGCAGCCCCGGGACAGGAGGCGAAAAACTGTTTTTT. As protein: CASSPGTGGEKLFF.

This clone was found once. The chain joins TRBV18 to TRBJ2-3; D could derive from TRBD1 or TRBD2 (5 bases each). CDR3 size: 13 residues. V lost 0 bases and J 10 bases, leaving 11 bases between the germline ends. Germline V lookup: CDR1 KGHSH, CDR2 LQKENI. CDR3 DNA sequence: TGTGCCAGCTCACCACCCGGGGCAGGGCCGCAGTATTTT. Its protein product is CASSPPGAGPQYF.

The V gene is TRBV7-3, the J gene TRBJ2-1; 12 bases fit TRBD1. Looked up from germline, CDR1 is SGHTA and CDR2 is FQGTGA. Germline trimming cut 5 bases from V and 9 bases from J; bases unmatched to any gene: 8. This CDR3 region has 15 residues. The CDR3 nucleotides are TGTGCCAGCAGCGCAGGGACAGGGGGCTTGGGTGAGCAGTTCTTC. This translates into CASSAGTGGLGEQFF.